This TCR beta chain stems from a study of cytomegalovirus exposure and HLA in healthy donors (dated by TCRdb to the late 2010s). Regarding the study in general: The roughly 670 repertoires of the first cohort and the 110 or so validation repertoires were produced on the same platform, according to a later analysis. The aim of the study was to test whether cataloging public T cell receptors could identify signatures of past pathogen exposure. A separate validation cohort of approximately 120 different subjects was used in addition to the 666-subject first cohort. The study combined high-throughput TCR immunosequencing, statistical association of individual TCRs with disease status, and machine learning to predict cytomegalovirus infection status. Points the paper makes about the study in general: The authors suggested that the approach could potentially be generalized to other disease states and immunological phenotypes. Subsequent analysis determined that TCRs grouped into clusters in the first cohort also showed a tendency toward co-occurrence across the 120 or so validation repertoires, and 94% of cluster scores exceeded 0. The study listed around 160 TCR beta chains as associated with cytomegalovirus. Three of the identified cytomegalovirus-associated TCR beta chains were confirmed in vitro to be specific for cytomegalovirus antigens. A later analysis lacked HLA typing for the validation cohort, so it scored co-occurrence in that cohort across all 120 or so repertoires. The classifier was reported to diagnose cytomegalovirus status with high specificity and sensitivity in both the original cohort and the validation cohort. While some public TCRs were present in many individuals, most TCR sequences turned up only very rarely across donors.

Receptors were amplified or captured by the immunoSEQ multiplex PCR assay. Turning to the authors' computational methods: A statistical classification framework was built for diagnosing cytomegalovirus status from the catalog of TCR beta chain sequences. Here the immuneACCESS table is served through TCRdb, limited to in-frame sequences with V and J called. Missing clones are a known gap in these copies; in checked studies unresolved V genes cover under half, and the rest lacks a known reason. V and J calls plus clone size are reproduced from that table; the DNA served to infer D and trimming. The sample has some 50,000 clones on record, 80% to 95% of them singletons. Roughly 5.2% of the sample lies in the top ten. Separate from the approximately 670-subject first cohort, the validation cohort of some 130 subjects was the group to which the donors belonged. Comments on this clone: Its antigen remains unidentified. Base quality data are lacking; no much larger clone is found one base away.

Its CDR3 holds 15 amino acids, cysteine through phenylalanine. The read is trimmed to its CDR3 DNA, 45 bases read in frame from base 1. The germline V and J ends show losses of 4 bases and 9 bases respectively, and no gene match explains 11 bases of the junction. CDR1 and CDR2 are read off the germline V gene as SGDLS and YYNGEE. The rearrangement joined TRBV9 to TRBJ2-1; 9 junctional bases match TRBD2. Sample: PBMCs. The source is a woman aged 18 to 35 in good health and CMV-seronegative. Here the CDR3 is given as CASSKGGGDAAEQFF. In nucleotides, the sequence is TGTGCCAGCAGCAAAGGCGGGGGGGACGCTGCTGAGCAGTTCTTC.